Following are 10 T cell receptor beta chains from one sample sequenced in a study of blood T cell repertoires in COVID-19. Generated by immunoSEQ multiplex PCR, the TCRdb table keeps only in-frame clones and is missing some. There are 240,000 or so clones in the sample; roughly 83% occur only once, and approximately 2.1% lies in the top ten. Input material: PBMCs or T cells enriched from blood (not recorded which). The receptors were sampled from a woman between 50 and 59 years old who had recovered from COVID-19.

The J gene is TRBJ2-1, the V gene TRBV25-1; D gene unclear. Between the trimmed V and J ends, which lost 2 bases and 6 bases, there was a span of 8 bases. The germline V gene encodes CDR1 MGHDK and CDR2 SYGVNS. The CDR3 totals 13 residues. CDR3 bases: TGTGCCAGCAGTGAAGCTAGGTTCAATGAGCAGTTCTTC. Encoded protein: CASSEARFNEQFF.

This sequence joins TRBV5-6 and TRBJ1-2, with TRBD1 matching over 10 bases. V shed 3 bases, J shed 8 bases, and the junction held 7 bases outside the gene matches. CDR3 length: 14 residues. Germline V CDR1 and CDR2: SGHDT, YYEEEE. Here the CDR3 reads CASSYDRGHGGYTF. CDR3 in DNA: TGTGCCAGCAGCTATGACAGGGGGCATGGAGGCTACACCTTC.

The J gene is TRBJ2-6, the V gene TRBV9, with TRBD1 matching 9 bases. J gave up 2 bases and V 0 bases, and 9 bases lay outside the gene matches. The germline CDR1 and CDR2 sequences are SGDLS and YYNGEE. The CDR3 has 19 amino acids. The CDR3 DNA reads TGTGCCAGCAGCGTAGATTCCGGGACAGGGTATACTGGGGCCAACGTCCTGACTTTC. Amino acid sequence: CASSVDSGTGYTGANVLTF.

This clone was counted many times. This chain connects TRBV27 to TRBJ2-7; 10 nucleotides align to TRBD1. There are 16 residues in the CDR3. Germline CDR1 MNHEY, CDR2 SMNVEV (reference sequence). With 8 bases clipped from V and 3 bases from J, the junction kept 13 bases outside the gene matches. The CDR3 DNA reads TGTGCCAGCGGCAAGTCGGGGACAGGGGATATCTACGAGCAGTACTTC. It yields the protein CASGKSGTGDIYEQYF.

The chain's CDR3 is CATLPGGAGGRNIQYF. CDR3 sequence (DNA): TGTGCCACCCTTCCCGGGGGAGCGGGAGGGAGGAACATTCAGTACTTC. The J gene is TRBJ2-4, the V gene TRBV28; 10 positions agree with TRBD2. The ends lost 10 bases at V and 7 bases at J; junction bases unmatched: 16. Germline CDR1 reads MDHEN; CDR2 reads SYDVKM. This CDR3 spans 16 amino acids.

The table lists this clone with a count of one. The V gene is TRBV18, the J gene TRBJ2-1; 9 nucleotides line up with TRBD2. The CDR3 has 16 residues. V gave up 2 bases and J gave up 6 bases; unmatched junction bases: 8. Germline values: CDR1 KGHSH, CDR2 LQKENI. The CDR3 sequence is CASSPVLAGRSNEQFF. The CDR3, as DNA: TGTGCCAGCTCACCAGTTCTAGCGGGAAGGTCCAATGAGCAGTTCTTC.

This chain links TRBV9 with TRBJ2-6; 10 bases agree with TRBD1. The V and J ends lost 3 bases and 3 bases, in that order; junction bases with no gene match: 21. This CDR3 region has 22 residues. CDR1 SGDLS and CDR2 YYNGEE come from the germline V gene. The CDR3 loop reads CASSANRDRGSVGPRGANVLTF. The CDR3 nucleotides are TGTGCCAGCAGCGCAAACCGGGACAGGGGTTCAGTGGGACCTCGTGGGGCCAACGTCCTGACTTTC.

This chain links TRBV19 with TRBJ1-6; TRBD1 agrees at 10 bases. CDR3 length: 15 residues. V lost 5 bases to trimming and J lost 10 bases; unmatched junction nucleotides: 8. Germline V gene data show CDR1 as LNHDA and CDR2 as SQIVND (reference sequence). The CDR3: CASSPRDRGGSPLHF. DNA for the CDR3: TGTGCCAGTAGTCCGCGGGACAGGGGCGGGTCACCCCTCCACTTT.

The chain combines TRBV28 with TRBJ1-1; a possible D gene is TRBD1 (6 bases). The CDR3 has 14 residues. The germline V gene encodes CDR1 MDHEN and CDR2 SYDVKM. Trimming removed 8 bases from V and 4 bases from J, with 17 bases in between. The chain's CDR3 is CASRNREGGTEAFF. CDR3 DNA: TGTGCCAGCCGGAACAGGGAGGGTGGCACTGAAGCTTTCTTT.

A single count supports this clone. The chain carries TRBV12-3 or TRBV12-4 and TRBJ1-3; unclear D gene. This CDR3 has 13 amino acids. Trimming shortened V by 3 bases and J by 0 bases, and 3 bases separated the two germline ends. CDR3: CASSFGSGNTIYF. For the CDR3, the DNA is TGTGCCAGCAGTTTCGGCTCTGGAAACACCATATATTTT.